One and the same sample provided the 29 T cell receptor beta chains below, sequenced in a study of Graves' ophthalmopathy and Graves' hyperthyroidism. The authors amplified TCR beta CDR3 regions, and they did so from RNA transcripts for repertoire sequencing. Second-round multiplex PCR came after first-round RT-PCR with HTBI primers. TCRdb passed the multiplex PCR reads through MiXCR, listing each CDR3 protein once. The sample yields 900,000 to 1,200,000 distinct CDR3 sequences, roughly 35% seen once. The sample comprised peripheral blood or thyroid tissue (not recorded which). The source of these receptors is an adult man with Graves' hyperthyroidism.

This clonotype was seen only a few times. V and J are TRBV9 and TRBJ1-2; D gene ambiguous. The CDR3 covers 13 residues. Germline values: CDR1 SGDLS, CDR2 YYNGEE. V gave up 4 bases and J gave up 7 bases, with 14 bases separating them. Written as DNA, the CDR3 is TGTGCCAGCAGCCCTCGACTAGGAAGTGGCTACACCTTC. Its protein product is CASSPRLGSGYTF.

The chain joins TRBV11-2 to TRBJ2-5, with D perhaps given as TRBD1 or TRBD2 (5 bases each). Trimming pared 0 bases from V and 4 bases from J, leaving 15 bases between. Germline V gene lookup returns CDR1 SGHAT and CDR2 FQNNGV. This CDR3 comprises 16 residues. CDR3 coding DNA: TGTGCCAGCAGCTTAGAGCTGGGTGGGGACCGAGAGACCCAGTACTTC. Its translation is CASSLELGGDRETQYF.

In its sample, this clonotype was seen a few times. This chain joins TRBV7-8 and TRBJ2-5; D is uncertain. Between the trimmed V and J ends, which lost 7 bases and 5 bases, there was a span of 20 bases. Germline V gene lookup returns CDR1 SGHVS and CDR2 FQNEAQ. The CDR3 runs 15 residues. CDR3 loop: CASTLLGRPRETQYF. For the CDR3, the DNA is TGTGCCAGCACCCTCCTAGGGCGGCCGCGGGAGACCCAGTACTTC.

Notes on this clonotype: One base away lies a much larger clone, so this may be a sequencing read error. The chain links TRBV6-5 to TRBJ1-6; D remains ambiguous. CDR3 length: 11 residues. Looked up from germline, CDR1 is MNHEY and CDR2 is SVGAGI. Between the trimmed V and J ends, which lost 4 bases and 14 bases, there was a span of 9 bases. The CDR3 nucleotides are TGTGCCAGCAGTTCACTCGGGGCCCTCCACTTT. Translated, it gives CASSSLGALHF.

The rearrangement links TRBV24-1 to TRBJ2-5; 9 bases are a match to TRBD1. V lost 2 bases to trimming and J lost 4 bases; unmatched junction nucleotides: 1. CDR3 length: 14 residues. CDR1 is KGHDR, CDR2 SFDVKD, per germline. The CDR3 DNA sequence: TGTGCCACCAGTGATTGGACAGGGGCAGAGACCCAGTACTTC. Amino acid sequence: CATSDWTGAETQYF.

This clonotype was seen at least ten times. The rearrangement joins TRBV9 to TRBJ1-4, with no clear D. In germline, CDR1 is SGDLS, CDR2 YYNGEE. The CDR3 has 15 amino acids. The ends were cut back, 2 bases at V and 4 bases at J, with 12 bases in the middle. The CDR3 bases are TGTGCCAGCAGCGTGGGGTCTCGGGATAATGAAAAACTGTTTTTT. It encodes CASSVGSRDNEKLFF.

The sample holds many counts of this clonotype. The V and J genes are TRBV29-1 and TRBJ1-2; 9 bases align to TRBD1. The CDR3 sequence is 15 residues long. V lost 7 bases, J lost 5 bases, and 14 bases stayed unmatched. Germline-derived CDR1 and CDR2 are SQVTM and ANQGSEA. The CDR3 DNA follows: TGCAGCGGCGGCGGGACAGGGAGAAAAGGTTATGGCTACACCTTC. Its protein is CSGGGTGRKGYGYTF.

In its sample, this clonotype was seen many times. This sequence joins TRBV20-1 and TRBJ1-6; D not resolved. Germline assignment: CDR1 DFQATT and CDR2 SNEGSKA (reference sequence). This CDR3 region has 13 residues. Trimming took off 0 bases at V and 8 bases at J, with 8 bases between the two ends. The DNA for the CDR3 is TGCAGTGCTAGAGATTCCACAGATTCACCCCTCCACTTT. It yields the protein CSARDSTDSPLHF.

This clonotype turned up a few times. CDR3 nucleotides: TGTGCCAGCAGCTTAGGTGGGGGCTTAGAGACCCAGCATTTT. Translated: CASSLGGGLETQHF. J is TRBJ1-5 and V is TRBV7-2, with D possibly TRBD1 on 6 matching bases. The CDR3 contains 14 residues. V dropped 1 base and J dropped 11 bases, with 15 bases sitting between them. CDR1 SGHTA and CDR2 FQGNSA come from the germline V gene.

This clonotype came up many times. This sequence joins TRBV10-3 and TRBJ2-2; 9 bases are a match to TRBD1. V trimming: 9 bases; J trimming: 2 bases; junction bases outside the gene matches: 7. Germline V lookup: CDR1 ENHRY, CDR2 SYGVKD. The CDR3 length is 15 residues. Here the CDR3 reads CAIPGDRANTGELFF. The CDR3 nucleotides are TGTGCCATACCCGGGGACAGGGCAAACACCGGGGAGCTGTTTTTT.

With regard to this clonotype: A read error may explain this, as a much larger clone is one base away. The chain couples TRBV7-9 to TRBJ1-2; D possibly corresponds to TRBD1 (6 bases). Germline V CDR1 and CDR2: SEHNR, FQNEAQ (reference sequence). This CDR3 region has 13 residues. In nucleotides, the CDR3 is TGTGCCAGCGGCTTTCCGGACAGCTATGGCTACACCTTC. Translating gives CASGFPDSYGYTF.

The chain links TRBV2 to TRBJ2-6; weak D call: TRBD1 (6 bases). The length of the CDR3 is 13 residues. Trimming shortened V by 7 bases and J by 7 bases, and 11 bases separated the two germline ends. Germline loops: CDR1 SNHLY, CDR2 FYNNEI. The CDR3: CASNRGGANVLTF. CDR3 nucleotides: TGTGCCAGCAACAGAGGGGGTGCCAACGTCCTGACTTTC.

This clonotype was observed a handful of times. The CDR3 DNA reads TGTGCCAGCAGTGGGTTGACAGACCCTTTACTTGAAGCTTTCTTT. Its translation: CASSGLTDPLLEAFF. This sequence joins TRBV6-5 and TRBJ1-1, with TRBD1 as a possible D gene (5 bases). Trimming pared 5 bases from V and 7 bases from J, leaving 20 bases between. This CDR3 contains 15 residues. Germline lookup yields CDR1 MNHEY and CDR2 SVGAGI.

J is TRBJ1-2 and V is TRBV10-3; 7 bases agree with TRBD1. This CDR3 has 12 amino acids. The ends lost 10 bases at V and 8 bases at J; junction bases unmatched: 10. The germline CDR1 and CDR2 sequences are ENHRY and SYGVKD. The CDR3 loop reads CATATGPEGYTF. The CDR3 bases are TGTGCCACCGCGACAGGGCCGGAAGGCTACACCTTC.

The table lists this clonotype with many counts. CDR3 residues: CASRTVGGSRTQYF. As DNA, the CDR3 is TGTGCCAGCAGAACCGTGGGGGGATCCCGGACCCAGTACTTC. The chain uses TRBV2 and TRBJ2-5, with D maybe TRBD2 (6 bases). Germline CDR1 and CDR2: SNHLY and FYNNEI. CDR3 length: 14 amino acids. Trimming stripped 6 bases from V and 7 bases from J, with 18 bases between.

This clonotype was seen at least ten times. The genes are TRBV28 and TRBJ2-6; D is undetermined. Germline V gene lookup returns CDR1 MDHEN and CDR2 SYDVKM. V lost 5 bases, J lost 1 base, and 6 bases lay in between. The CDR3 loop spans 14 amino acids. CDR3: CASSIRSGANVLTF. CDR3 nucleotide sequence: TGTGCCAGCAGTATAAGATCTGGGGCCAACGTCCTGACTTTC.

The sample holds many counts of this clonotype. The rearrangement uses TRBV29-1 and TRBJ2-6; D assignment may be TRBD1 or TRBD2 (6 bases each). This CDR3 is built from 19 residues. Germline lookup yields CDR1 SQVTM and CDR2 ANQGSEA. V lost 1 base to trimming and J lost 0 bases, with 19 bases between them. CDR3 nucleotides: TGCAGCGTTGAAGGGGCCGGGGGCGCACTTGACTCTGGGGCCAACGTCCTGACTTTC. This sequence encodes CSVEGAGGALDSGANVLTF.

V usage is TRBV4-3 and J usage is TRBJ2-7, with 7 nucleotides matching TRBD1. V lost 3 bases and J lost 5; bases outside the gene matches: 10. The CDR3 length is 15 residues. The germline V gene has CDR1 LGHNA and CDR2 YSLEER. The CDR3 bases are TGCGCCAGCAGCCAGTCCGAGACAGGGCTCCACGAGCAGTACTTC. It translates to CASSQSETGLHEQYF.

This clonotype was counted many times. The chain couples TRBV14 to TRBJ1-3, with 8 bases aligning to TRBD1. This CDR3 comprises 15 residues. V lost 5 bases, J lost 3 bases, and 6 bases stayed unmatched. The germline V gene has CDR1 SGHDN and CDR2 FVKESK. CDR3 bases: TGTGCCAGCAGCTCCAGGGGGCCCGTTGGAAACACCATATATTTT. It specifies CASSSRGPVGNTIYF. The full variable domain, in which reference TRBV14 and TRBJ1-3 provide the parts outside the CDR3, is EAGVTQFPSHSVIEKGQTVTLRCDPISGHDNLYWYRRVMGKEIKFLLHFVKESKQDESGMPNNRFLAERTGGTYSTLKVQPAELEDSGVYFCASSSRGPVGNTIYFGEGSWLTVV.

The table lists this clonotype with many counts. The V call is TRBV29-1, the J call TRBJ1-2; D is undetermined. In germline, CDR1 is SQVTM, CDR2 ANQGSEA. CDR3 length equals 14 residues. V shed 4 bases and J shed 12 bases, with 24 bases lying between them. CDR3 amino acids: CSVVGVVGGLLNTF. The CDR3 DNA reads TGCAGCGTTGTTGGGGTGGTGGGAGGTCTTCTTAACACCTTC.

The chain couples TRBV10-1 to TRBJ1-1; D is unclear. This CDR3 contains 14 residues. Germline V gene lookup returns CDR1 WNHNN and CDR2 SYGVQD (reference sequence). V dropped 4 bases and J dropped 4 bases, with 13 bases sitting between them. This CDR3 is CASSAGDDITEAFF. DNA of the CDR3: TGCGCCAGCAGTGCAGGCGACGATATCACTGAAGCTTTCTTT.

V usage is TRBV24-1 and J usage is TRBJ1-2; TRBD1 agrees at 9 bases. Germline loops: CDR1 KGHDR, CDR2 SFDVKD. The CDR3 length is 15 residues. Trimming took 6 bases from V and 3 from J; bases not matched to a gene: 7. CDR3 region: CATSSSGTGHYGYTF. The CDR3 DNA reads as TGTGCCACCAGTTCCTCCGGGACAGGGCACTATGGCTACACCTTC.

In its sample, this clonotype was seen many times. The V call is TRBV12-3 or TRBV12-4, the J call TRBJ1-6; no firm D call. The CDR3 has 15 amino acids. Trimming took off 5 bases at V and 0 bases at J, with 8 bases between the two ends. The CDR3 nucleotides are TGTGCCAGCAGTAGAGGGAGCTCCTATAATTCACCCCTCCACTTT. It translates to CASSRGSSYNSPLHF.

This clonotype came up a few times. This rearrangement joins TRBV9 to TRBJ2-7; D perhaps matches TRBD1 (6 bases). Germline V gene lookup returns CDR1 SGDLS and CDR2 YYNGEE. The V gene lost 4 bases and the J gene lost 0 bases, with 14 bases spanning the gap. This CDR3 has 15 amino acids. The CDR3, as DNA: TGTGCCAGCAGCTCTACAGGGAAGGACTCCTACGAGCAGTACTTC. Encoded protein: CASSSTGKDSYEQYF.

This rearrangement joins TRBV20-1 to TRBJ1-1, with 8 bases matching TRBD1. Germline CDR1 is DFQATT and CDR2 is SNEGSKA (reference sequence). CDR3 length: 15 residues. V shed 6 bases, J shed 2 bases, and the junction held 11 bases outside the gene matches. The CDR3 region has the DNA TGCAGTGCACAGGACAGGGCTTCAGGAAACACTGAAGCTTTCTTT. This sequence encodes CSAQDRASGNTEAFF.

In regard to this clonotype: This may stem from a read error, because a much larger clone lies one nucleotide away. The chain employs TRBV9 and TRBJ2-7; D remains ambiguous. The CDR3 runs 12 residues. Trimming cost V 5 bases and J 3 bases, with 9 bases left between them. Germline V CDR1 and CDR2: SGDLS, YYNGEE. The CDR3 sequence: CASSELGYEQYF. The CDR3 DNA reads TGTGCCAGCAGTGAACTCGGCTACGAGCAGTACTTC.

This chain connects TRBV5-4 to TRBJ1-1; D is perhaps TRBD1 (5 bases). Germline CDR1 and CDR2: SGHNT and YYREEE (reference sequence). V dropped 10 bases and J dropped 2 bases, with 18 bases sitting between them. The CDR3 extends over 14 amino acids. DNA of the CDR3: TGTGCCGGGGGAGGCTTCGGGACTAACACTGAAGCTTTCTTT. Translation: CAGGGFGTNTEAFF. Based on the CDR3 plus reference TRBV5-4 and TRBJ1-1, the full variable domain is ETGVTQSPTHLIKTRGQQVTLRCSSQSGHNTVSWYQQALGQGPQFIFQYYREEENGRGNFPPRFSGLQFPNYSSELNVNALELDDSALYLCAGGGFGTNTEAFFGQGTRLTVV.

There are many counts of this clonotype. This chain joins TRBV13 and TRBJ2-7, with a tentative D call TRBD1 (5 bases). Per germline, CDR1 PRHDT and CDR2 FYEKMQ (reference sequence). The length of the CDR3 is 15 residues. The germline V and J ends were trimmed by 4 bases and 2 bases, with 15 bases remaining between them. The CDR3 DNA follows: TGTGCCAGCAGCTCCGACGGACAAGGAACCTACGAGCAGTACTTC. This codes for CASSSDGQGTYEQYF.

Ten or more counts support this clonotype. This chain links TRBV10-3 with TRBJ2-7; D ambiguous. The CDR3 sequence is 14 residues long. Germline-derived CDR1 and CDR2 are ENHRY and SYGVKD. V was shortened by 0 bases and J by 4 bases, with 10 bases between the two germline ends. For the CDR3, the DNA is TGTGCCATCAGTGAGTCTACGGGTGGGTACGAGCAGTACTTC. Its translation: CAISESTGGYEQYF.